A single sample is the source of the 26 T cell receptor beta chains below, sequenced in a study of blood T cell repertoires in COVID-19. Assay: immunoSEQ multiplex PCR; the TCRdb copy retains only in-frame clones and omits some. This sample has some 120,000 clones; around 83% occur once, and the top ten carry 6.5% to 10%. The sequenced material came from peripheral blood. These TCRs come from a man between 65 and 85 years old with acute or convalescent COVID-19.

The chain employs TRBV27 and TRBJ2-1, with 9 bases aligning to TRBD2. CDR3 size: 15 residues. The germline CDR1 and CDR2 sequences are MNHEY and SMNVEV (reference sequence). Trimming took 5 bases from V and 4 from J; bases not matched to a gene: 6. The CDR3 here is CASSRIAGVYNEQFF. The CDR3 bases are TGTGCCAGCAGTAGAATAGCGGGGGTATACAATGAGCAGTTCTTC.

The chain is built from TRBV5-4 and TRBJ2-1, with TRBD2 matching over 13 bases. This CDR3 spans 14 amino acids. The V and J ends lost 9 bases and 8 bases, in that order; junction bases with no gene match: 8. The germline V gene encodes CDR1 SGHNT and CDR2 YYREEE (reference sequence). CDR3 region: CATQTSGGRDEQFF. CDR3 sequence (DNA): TGTGCCACCCAGACTAGCGGGGGGAGGGATGAGCAGTTCTTC.

This rearrangement joins TRBV5-3 to TRBJ2-7, with D hard to call. TRBV5-3 is treated as an ORF (open reading frame) with a function not yet certain. This CDR3 has 11 residues. The V end was cut by 10 bases, the J end by 7 bases, with 15 bases between. CDR3 loop: CAGDGPQEQYF. CDR3 coding DNA: TGTGCCGGAGACGGCCCCCAGGAGCAGTACTTC.

V and J are TRBV30 and TRBJ1-5, with a possible D match to TRBD1 (5 bases). In germline, CDR1 is GTSNPN, CDR2 SVGIG (reference sequence). This CDR3 has 14 amino acids. V was clipped by 5 bases and J by 2 bases, with 13 bases between them. The CDR3 sequence is CAWAADNGNQPQHF. CDR3 sequence (DNA): TGTGCCTGGGCGGCGGACAATGGCAATCAGCCCCAGCATTTT.

In this sample, this clone turned up a few times. The V gene is TRBV24-1, the J gene TRBJ2-7, with TRBD1 identical over 9 bases. CDR3 size: 14 residues. Germline CDR1 reads KGHDR; CDR2 reads SFDVKD. Germline trimming cut 10 bases from V and 3 bases from J; bases unmatched to any gene: 9. CDR3 amino acids: CATAGTGRLYEQYF. CDR3 nucleotide sequence: TGTGCCACAGCCGGGACAGGGAGGCTCTACGAGCAGTACTTC.

The genes are TRBV28 and TRBJ1-2, with TRBD1 as a possible D gene (5 bases). The CDR3 spans 13 residues. Trimming removed 1 base at V and 3 bases at J, with 6 bases between. Germline V CDR1 and CDR2: MDHEN, SYDVKM. CDR3 in amino acids: CASSLFRDYGYTF. The CDR3 bases are TGTGCCAGCAGTTTATTCAGGGACTATGGCTACACCTTC.

The chain uses TRBV5-1 and TRBJ2-7; D possibly corresponds to TRBD1 (5 bases). Germline assignment: CDR1 SGHRS and CDR2 YFSETQ. Trimming cost V 3 bases and J 5 bases, with 18 bases left between them. The length of the CDR3 is 15 residues. The DNA of the CDR3 is TGCGCCAGCAGCTCGATGGGCGCAGGGTTCGACGAGCAGTACTTC. Translation: CASSSMGAGFDEQYF.

The CDR3 DNA reads as TGTGCCAGAAGCCCACAGGGGGAAGTCGTGAGTCAGCCCCAGCATTTT. It codes for CARSPQGEVVSQPQHF. This chain links TRBV5-3 with TRBJ1-5; TRBD1 matches 8 bases. TRBV5-3 is annotated as an ORF whose role is uncertain. The CDR3 spans 16 residues. With 4 bases clipped from V and 6 bases from J, the junction kept 12 bases outside the gene matches.

V and J are TRBV19 and TRBJ1-5, with TRBD1 matching 9 bases. With V trimmed by 4 bases and J by 4 bases, 5 bases remained unmatched. In germline, CDR1 is LNHDA, CDR2 SQIVND (reference sequence). The CDR3 runs 15 residues. Here the CDR3 reads CASSTTGGYNQPQHF. CDR3 coding DNA: TGTGCCAGTAGTACCACAGGGGGCTATAATCAGCCCCAGCATTTT.

The chain employs TRBV15 and TRBJ1-5; D gene unclear. Germline V lookup: CDR1 LNHNV, CDR2 YYDKDF (reference sequence). The V gene lost 5 bases and the J gene lost 7 bases, with 12 bases spanning the gap. This CDR3 contains 13 residues. Here the CDR3 reads CATSARSGQPQHF. The CDR3 region has the DNA TGTGCCACCAGCGCCCGATCTGGCCAGCCCCAGCATTTT. Full variable domain (rest looked up from reference TRBV15 and TRBJ1-5): DAMVIQNPRYQVTQFGKPVTLSCSQTLNHNVMYWYQQKSSQAPKLLFHYYDKDFNNEADTPDNFQSRRPNTSFCFLDIRSPGLGDTAMYLCATSARSGQPQHFGDGTRLSIL.

The rearrangement uses TRBV27 and TRBJ1-1; unclear D gene. The CDR3 extends over 15 amino acids. V was shortened by 6 bases and J by 3 bases, with 17 bases between the two germline ends. The germline V gene encodes CDR1 MNHEY and CDR2 SMNVEV (reference sequence). The CDR3 sequence: CASRNRNSYYTEAFF. CDR3 sequence (DNA): TGTGCCAGCAGGAACCGAAATAGTTACTACACTGAAGCTTTCTTT.

The chain recombines TRBV3-1 (or the pseudogene TRBV3-2) with TRBJ1-4; D is possibly TRBD1 (5 bases). The CDR3 is 14 residues long. The V end was cut by 3 bases, the J end by 7 bases, with 12 bases between. Germline V gene data show CDR1 as LGHDT and CDR2 as YNNKEL (reference sequence). CDR3 in amino acids: CASSQAGSGEKLFF. CDR3 bases: TGTGCCAGCAGCCAGGCAGGGTCTGGTGAAAAACTGTTTTTT.

This clone appeared once. The chain is built from TRBV27 and TRBJ2-4, with D possibly being TRBD1 (6 bases). The CDR3 runs 15 residues. Germline values: CDR1 MNHEY, CDR2 SMNVEV (reference sequence). V lost 0 bases and J 6 bases, leaving 12 bases between the germline ends. For the CDR3, the DNA is TGTGCCAGCAGTTTATCGGAACAGGGTCGAAACATTCAGTACTTC. This encodes CASSLSEQGRNIQYF.

This clone was observed a single time. The chain combines TRBV19 with TRBJ2-5; D is perhaps TRBD1 (5 bases). There are 14 residues in the CDR3. Deletions cut 1 base from V and 0 bases from J, with 6 bases between. The germline V gene encodes CDR1 LNHDA and CDR2 SQIVND (reference sequence). CDR3 DNA: TGTGCCAGTAGTATAGGACAGCACCAAGAGACCCAGTACTTC. It encodes CASSIGQHQETQYF.

The chain is built from TRBV6-4 and TRBJ1-2, with 9 bases lining up with TRBD1. The trim removed 6 bases at V and 5 bases at J, leaving 7 bases unmatched. Germline lookup yields CDR1 MRHNA and CDR2 SNTAGT. The CDR3 totals 14 residues. Here the CDR3 reads CASSSTGGGYGYTF. In nucleotides, the CDR3 is TGTGCCAGCAGCTCGACAGGGGGGGGTTATGGCTACACCTTC.

This chain joins TRBV10-3 and TRBJ2-1; 12 bases map to TRBD2. The CDR3 runs 18 residues. Germline V lookup: CDR1 ENHRY, CDR2 SYGVKD. V shed 5 bases, J shed 7 bases, and the junction held 15 bases outside the gene matches. The CDR3 sequence is CAISYTRTSGILVNEQFF. DNA for the CDR3: TGTGCCATCAGTTATACCCGGACTAGCGGGATACTAGTGAATGAGCAGTTCTTC.

This chain uses TRBV5-1 with TRBJ2-6, with D hard to call. The V end was cut by 4 bases, the J end by 0 bases, with 20 bases between. The CDR3 runs to 19 residues. The V gene's germline CDR1 is SGHRS and CDR2 YFSETQ. In DNA, the CDR3 is TGCGCCAGCAGCCTCAACTTCCCTACAGTGATCTCTGGGGCCAACGTCCTGACTTTC. This gives the protein CASSLNFPTVISGANVLTF. Using reference TRBV5-1 and TRBJ2-6 for the parts outside the CDR3, the full variable domain is KAGVTQTPRYLIKTRGQQVTLSCSPISGHRSVSWYQQTPGQGLQFLFEYFSETQRNKGNFPGRFSGRQFSNSRSEMNVSTLELGDSALYLCASSLNFPTVISGANVLTFGAGSRLTVL.

There are a few counts of this clone. The chain has TRBV7-2 and TRBJ2-7, with 9 bases lining up with TRBD2. V gave up 5 bases and J gave up 2 bases; unmatched junction bases: 13. The CDR3 contains 17 residues. Per the germline V gene, CDR1 is SGHTA and CDR2 is FQGNSA. CDR3 in amino acids: CASSLIAGEASPYEQYF. The CDR3 DNA is TGTGCCAGCAGCCTAATAGCGGGAGAGGCTTCCCCCTACGAGCAGTACTTC.

The chain combines TRBV10-3 with TRBJ1-3; unclear D gene. The CDR3 consists of 15 residues. V was trimmed by 0 bases and J by 4 bases, leaving 10 bases between them. Looked up from germline, CDR1 is ENHRY and CDR2 is SYGVKD. CDR3 in DNA: TGTGCCATCAGTGAGTCCGCCAGGCAAGGAAACACCATATATTTT. It yields the protein CAISESARQGNTIYF.

This clone was counted a few times. The chain is built from TRBV2 and TRBJ1-5, with 7 positions matching TRBD1. This CDR3 has 14 residues. V was pared by 6 bases and J by 2 bases, with 4 bases of the junction left unmatched. Looked up from germline, CDR1 is SNHLY and CDR2 is FYNNEI. The DNA for the CDR3 is TGTGCCAGCAGCACAGACAGGGGCAATCAGCCCCAGCATTTT. Translating gives CASSTDRGNQPQHF.

The chain combines TRBV19 with TRBJ1-1, with D unclear. The CDR3 loop spans 12 amino acids. Trimming shortened V by 3 bases and J by 7 bases, and 9 bases separated the two germline ends. In germline, CDR1 is LNHDA, CDR2 SQIVND (reference sequence). As DNA, the CDR3 is TGTGCCAGTAGTATTTTTTTCGGTGAAGCTTTCTTT. Protein product: CASSIFFGEAFF.

V usage is TRBV6-5 and J usage is TRBJ2-1; 7 bases align to TRBD1. After removal of 6 bases from V and 4 bases from J, the junction contained 9 bases not matched to a gene. The CDR3 loop spans 15 amino acids. Germline loops: CDR1 MNHEY, CDR2 SVGAGI. CDR3 amino acids: CASRGPGTVYNEQFF. As DNA, the CDR3 is TGTGCCAGCAGGGGACCCGGGACAGTGTACAATGAGCAGTTCTTC.

The chain carries TRBV18 and TRBJ1-4; weak D call: TRBD1 (5 bases). V was pared by 3 bases and J by 1 base, with 9 bases between. CDR1 is KGHSH, CDR2 LQKENI, per germline. CDR3 length: 15 amino acids. CDR3 amino acids: CASSPGGITNEKLFF. In DNA, the CDR3 is TGTGCCAGCTCACCGGGGGGTATAACTAATGAAAAACTGTTTTTT.

The CDR3 DNA follows: TGCGCCAGCAGCTTTAGCGGAAGCTCCTACAATGAGCAGTTCTTC. This gives the protein CASSFSGSSYNEQFF. The chain employs TRBV5-1 and TRBJ2-1, with D possibly matching TRBD2 (6 bases). The CDR3 is made up of 15 amino acids. V was cut by 2 bases and J by 0 bases, with 9 bases left in between. Germline lookup yields CDR1 SGHRS and CDR2 YFSETQ.

The V call is TRBV29-1, the J call TRBJ1-4, with 8 bases identical to TRBD1. V trimming: 4 bases; J trimming: 2 bases; junction bases outside the gene matches: 3. CDR1 is SQVTM and CDR2 is ANQGSEA in the germline V gene. This CDR3 is built from 14 residues. The CDR3 DNA follows: TGCAGCGTTGGGGGACAGGCGACTAATGAAAAACTGTTTTTT. It yields the protein CSVGGQATNEKLFF.

This clone has a handful of counts. V and J are TRBV30 and TRBJ1-1; the D is unclear. V lost 0 bases and J lost 2, with 10 bases in between. The CDR3 sequence is 14 residues long. Per the germline V gene, CDR1 is GTSNPN and CDR2 is SVGIG (reference sequence). The CDR3 DNA sequence: TGTGCCTGGAGTGTTGGTGGCCATAACACTGAAGCTTTCTTT. Translated, it gives CAWSVGGHNTEAFF.